The source of this T cell receptor beta chain is a study of cytomegalovirus exposure and HLA in healthy donors. The study, taken as a whole, reports: Cytomegalovirus-associated TCR beta chains were listed, numbering approximately 150. Both high specificity and high sensitivity reportedly marked the classifier's diagnosis of cytomegalovirus status.

Germline V gives CDR1 MDHEN, CDR2 SYDVKM. The CDR3 totals 15 residues. V shed 4 bases and J 2 bases; nucleotides not matched to a gene: 6. Profiled with immunoSEQ multiplex PCR; TCRdb holds only in-frame clones, not every one. Of about 66,000 clones in the sample, about 97% are singletons; the top ten hold about 1.6%. With respect to this clone: What it binds is not known.

Sequenced: PBMCs. The sequence came from a woman in her late teens or twenties in good health and CMV-seropositive. V gene TRBV28 combines with J gene TRBJ2-5; TRBD2 matches at 8 bases. The CDR3 DNA follows: TGTGCCAGCAGTTCTGCGGGAGGCGAGCAAGAGACCCAGTACTTC. It is translated as CASSSAGGEQETQYF.